This T cell receptor beta chain came from a study of blood T cell repertoires in COVID-19. In the authors' methods: Amplification from reference gene primers served as the basis for estimated nucleated cell counts. Only in-frame clones appear in the TCRdb table, and some are missing; sequencing was by immunoSEQ multiplex PCR. V and J calls and clone size come straight from that table; D and trimming were deduced from the DNA. The sample comprises roughly 26,000 clones, approximately 80% of which are singletons, and roughly a quarter rests with the top ten. The germline V gene has CDR1 GTSNPN and CDR2 SVGIG (reference sequence). V was trimmed by 0 bases and J by 8 bases, leaving 6 bases between them. CDR3 length: 11 residues. This clone was observed a single time.

The genes are TRBV30 and TRBJ2-3; D not certain. Sequenced material: peripheral blood. The source of this sequence is a human donor in a cohort sampled during active COVID-19. CDR3 sequence (DNA): TGTGCCTGGAGTGTATCCAGTACGCAGTATTTT. Translated, it gives CAWSVSSTQYF.